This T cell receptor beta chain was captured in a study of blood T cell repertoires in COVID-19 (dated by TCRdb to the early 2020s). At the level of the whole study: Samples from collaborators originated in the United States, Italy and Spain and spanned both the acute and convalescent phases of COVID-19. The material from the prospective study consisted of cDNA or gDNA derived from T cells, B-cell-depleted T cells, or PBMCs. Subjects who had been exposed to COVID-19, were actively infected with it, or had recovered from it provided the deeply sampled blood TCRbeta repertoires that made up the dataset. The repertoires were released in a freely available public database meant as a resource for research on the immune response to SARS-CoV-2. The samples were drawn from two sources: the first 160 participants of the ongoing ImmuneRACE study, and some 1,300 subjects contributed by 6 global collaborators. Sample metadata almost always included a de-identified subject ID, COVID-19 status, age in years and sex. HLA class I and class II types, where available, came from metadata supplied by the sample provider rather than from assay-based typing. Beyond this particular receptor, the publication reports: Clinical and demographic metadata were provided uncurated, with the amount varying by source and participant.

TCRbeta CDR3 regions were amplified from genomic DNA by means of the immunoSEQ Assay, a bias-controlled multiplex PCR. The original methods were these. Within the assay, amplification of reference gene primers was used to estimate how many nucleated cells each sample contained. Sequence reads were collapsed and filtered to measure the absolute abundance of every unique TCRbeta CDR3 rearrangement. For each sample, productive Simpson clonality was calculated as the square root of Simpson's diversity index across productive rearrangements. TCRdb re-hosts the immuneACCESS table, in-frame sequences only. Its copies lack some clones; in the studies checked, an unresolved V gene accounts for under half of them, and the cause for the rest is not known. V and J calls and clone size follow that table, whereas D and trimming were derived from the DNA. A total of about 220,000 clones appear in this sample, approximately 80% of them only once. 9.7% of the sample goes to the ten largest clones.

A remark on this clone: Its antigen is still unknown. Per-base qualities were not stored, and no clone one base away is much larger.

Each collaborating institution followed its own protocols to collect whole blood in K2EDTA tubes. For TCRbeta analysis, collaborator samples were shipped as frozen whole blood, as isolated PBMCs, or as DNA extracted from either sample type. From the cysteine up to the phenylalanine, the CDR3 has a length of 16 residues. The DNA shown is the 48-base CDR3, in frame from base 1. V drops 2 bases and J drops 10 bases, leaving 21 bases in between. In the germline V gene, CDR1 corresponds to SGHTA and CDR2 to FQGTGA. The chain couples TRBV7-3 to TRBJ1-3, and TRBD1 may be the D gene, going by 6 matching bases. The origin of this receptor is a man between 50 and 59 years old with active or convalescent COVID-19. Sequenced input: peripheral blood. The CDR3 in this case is CASSLGAPGAQGTIYF. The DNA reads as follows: TGTGCCAGCAGCTTAGGGGCCCCAGGGGCGCAAGGGACCATATATTTT. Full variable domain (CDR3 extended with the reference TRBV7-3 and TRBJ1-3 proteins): GAGVSQTPSNKVTEKGKYVELRCDPISGHTALYWYRQSLGQGPEFLIYFQGTGAADDSGLPNDRFFAVRPEGSVSTLKIQRTERGDSAVYLCASSLGAPGAQGTIYFGEGSWLTVV.